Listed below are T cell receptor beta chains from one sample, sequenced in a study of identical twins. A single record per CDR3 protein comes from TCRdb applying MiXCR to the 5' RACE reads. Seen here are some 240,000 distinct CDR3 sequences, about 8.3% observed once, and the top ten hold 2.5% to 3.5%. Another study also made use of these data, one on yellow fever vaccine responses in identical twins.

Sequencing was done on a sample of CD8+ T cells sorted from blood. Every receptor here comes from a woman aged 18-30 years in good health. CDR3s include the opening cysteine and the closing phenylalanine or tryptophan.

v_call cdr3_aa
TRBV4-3 CASSQDTSGGISQYF
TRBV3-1 CASSQVRWGEQYF
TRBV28 CASISRLRFFDTQYF
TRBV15 CATSRTGEGTGELFF
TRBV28 CASRRPGQGLDTQYF
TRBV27 CASSPGVQLTYNEQFF
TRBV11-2 CASSLEAIGGGLGETQYF
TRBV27 CASSAGRGGFYEQYF
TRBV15 CATSRVTSGTYEQYF
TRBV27 CASSRGGDQPQHF
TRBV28 CASSLGTTGREQYF
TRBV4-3 CASSQDRSPGDEQFF
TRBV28 CASSHPGTGPYEQYF
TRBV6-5 CASSYTKATEAFF
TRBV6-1 CASSLGQGAPNEQFF
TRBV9 CASGPGTPNEKLFF
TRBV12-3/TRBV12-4 CASKRTATYEQYF
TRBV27 CASGAGQNTGELFF
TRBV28 CASSPPASEQYF
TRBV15 CATSPGKRPQHF
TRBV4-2 CASSQERGGGLHNEQFF
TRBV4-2 CARSPGLAGGWEQFF
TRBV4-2 CASSPEVLAGYEQYF
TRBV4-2 CASSQVLAASTDTQYF
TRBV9 CASSVSGGSGEQYF
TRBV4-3 CASSQDHHGTEAFF
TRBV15 CATSRGRANSYEQYF
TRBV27 CASSLLPGEQYF
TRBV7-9 CASRPGTGFPYEQYF
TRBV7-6 CASSGLTTYEQYF
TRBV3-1 CASSQYHGGDEQFF
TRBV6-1 CASSEWGRGGGAVDTQYF
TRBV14 CASSQAGGTDTQYF
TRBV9 CASSVGVAGGHIQYF
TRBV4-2 CASSQGQGDSYEQYF
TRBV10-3 CAISENRDRVGEQYF
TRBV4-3 CASSQVDDRGELFF
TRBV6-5 CASSYLVSPPSGANVLTF
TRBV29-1 CSVGPTGDLSYEQYF
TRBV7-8 CASSLPDTQYF
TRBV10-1 CASRDRATDTQYF
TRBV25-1 CASSSGQGMGTSGGFGSYNEQFF
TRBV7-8 CASSLLKGGAQETQYF
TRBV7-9 CATTGQLSYNEQFF
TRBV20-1 CSARTSAIYEQYF